These T cell receptor beta chains were read from a single sample in a study of T-cell memory formation after mild COVID-19. MiXCR, run by TCRdb on the 5' RACE reads, gives a single entry per CDR3 protein. Of roughly 300,000 distinct CDR3 sequences in the sample, 15% to 20% were seen once. The material sequenced was PBMCs or a T cell subset sorted from them (not recorded which). The receptor source for this set is a man between 18 and 29 years old who had mild COVID-19 (a few samples of this study predate the infection). Cell type and time point are not known. Each CDR3 is given with its conserved first and last residue. Fields, in order: clone size, CDR3 length, J gene, V gene, D gene, CDR3 DNA, CDR3 protein. A D gene is named only where the DNA matches it firmly. Only some rows state a clone size, as once, few, many or a class for expanded clones.

.	14	TRBJ2-5	TRBV12-3/TRBV12-4	TRBD2	TGTGCCAGCAGTTTCCCAGCGGGGTGGGAGACCCAGTACTTC	CASSFPAGWETQYF
.	14	TRBJ2-5	TRBV4-1	.	TGCGCCAGCAGCCAAGGGGGAGTCCGAGAGACCCAGTACTTC	CASSQGGVRETQYF
few	15	TRBJ2-5	TRBV7-2	TRBD2	TGTGCCAGCAGCTCAACTAGCGGGGGATTAGAGACCCAGTACTTC	CASSSTSGGLETQYF
many	14	TRBJ2-7	TRBV6-5	.	TGTGCCAGCCACAGGTTCGGAAGTACCTACGAGCAGTACTTC	CASHRFGSTYEQYF
few	13	TRBJ1-2	TRBV29-1	.	TGCAGCGTTGGAGGCGGGGTAAAGTGGGGCTACACCTTC	CSVGGGVKWGYTF
.	14	TRBJ2-1	TRBV5-1	TRBD1	TGCGCCAGCAGCGCCGGACAGGTCGGGGATGAGCAGTTCTTC	CASSAGQVGDEQFF
few	12	TRBJ2-5	TRBV6-2/TRBV6-3	.	TGTGCCAGCAGTTTATTCATTGAGACCCAGTACTTC	CASSLFIETQYF
.	15	TRBJ2-3	TRBV9	TRBD2	TGTGCCAGCAGCCAGGGACTAGCGGGGGTTAATACGCAGTATTTT	CASSQGLAGVNTQYF
few	12	TRBJ1-2	TRBV7-8	.	TGTGCCAGCAGCTCAGGACACTATGGCTACACCTTC	CASSSGHYGYTF
few	16	TRBJ2-2	TRBV9	.	TGTGCCAGCAGCCCCCCCGGAACGCCGAACACCGGGGAGCTGTTTTTT	CASSPPGTPNTGELFF
.	15	TRBJ1-5	TRBV20-1	TRBD1	TGCAGTGCTAGAGCGGGGGGACAGAGGGATCAGCCCCAGCATTTT	CSARAGGQRDQPQHF
.	15	TRBJ2-1	TRBV7-3	TRBD2	TGTGCCAGCAGCGTACTAGCGGGGTATCTCAATGAGCAGTTCTTC	CASSVLAGYLNEQFF
many	14	TRBJ1-6	TRBV19	.	TGTGCCACCGCGTGGCGCCCATATAATTCACCCCTCCACTTT	CATAWRPYNSPLHF
.	14	TRBJ1-3	TRBV7-2	.	TGTGCCAGCATTGACGGGGGGTTCGGAAACACCATATATTTT	CASIDGGFGNTIYF
many	15	TRBJ2-3	TRBV6-4	TRBD1	TGTGCCAGCAGTGACTCTCAGGGGGCAACAGATACGCAGTATTTT	CASSDSQGATDTQYF
.	13	TRBJ2-7	TRBV6-1	.	TGTGCCAGCCTAAGGGGGGGGCTCTACGAGCAGTACTTC	CASLRGGLYEQYF
few	14	TRBJ1-1	TRBV7-2	.	TGTGCCAGCACCCAACCAGGTTTATACACTGAAGCTTTCTTT	CASTQPGLYTEAFF
.	15	TRBJ2-5	TRBV10-2	TRBD2	TGCGCCATCCAGCAGACTAGCGGGGCCGGGGAGACCCAGTACTTC	CAIQQTSGAGETQYF
few	14	TRBJ2-7	TRBV3-1	.	TGTGCCAGCAGCCCCCTGGTCCGTCCGGGGGTGCAGTACTTC	CASSPLVRPGVQYF
.	15	TRBJ1-1	TRBV4-1	TRBD1	TGCGCCCGCAGCCGCGGGAGGACAGGGTCGACTGAAGCTTTCTTT	CARSRGRTGSTEAFF
few	14	TRBJ2-3	TRBV7-9	.	TGTGCCAGCAGCAGGGGTCCCGTCACAGATACGCAGTATTTT	CASSRGPVTDTQYF
.	15	TRBJ2-7	TRBV5-1	TRBD1	TGCGCCAGCAGCTATGGGGGACAGGGGGTCTACGAGCAGTACTTC	CASSYGGQGVYEQYF
.	14	TRBJ2-5	TRBV20-1	TRBD2	TGCAGTGTGACTAGCGGGGTAATCCAAGAGACCCAGTACTTC	CSVTSGVIQETQYF
few	16	TRBJ2-7	TRBV5-1	TRBD2	TGCGCCAGCAGCCGGACCCTAGCGGGGGGGCCGCGGGAGCAGTACTTC	CASSRTLAGGPREQYF
.	13	TRBJ1-1	TRBV5-6	.	TGTGCCAGCAGCTTGGAGGCCGTGACTGAAGCTTTCTTT	CASSLEAVTEAFF
.	19	TRBJ2-3	TRBV7-8	TRBD2	TGTGCCAGCAGCTTAGTAGCGGGGGGAAGGGGTTTTAGCACAGATACGCAGTATTTT	CASSLVAGGRGFSTDTQYF
.	16	TRBJ2-2	TRBV19	.	TGTGCCAGTAGTATCGGTGGAGGGGGCATGACCGGGGAGCTGTTTTTT	CASSIGGGGMTGELFF
many	15	TRBJ2-3	TRBV5-1	TRBD1	TGCGCCAGCAGCTTGGGACAGGGTGGGGCAGATACGCAGTATTTT	CASSLGQGGADTQYF
.	15	TRBJ2-1	TRBV5-1	TRBD2	TGCGCCAGCAGCTTAGGGACTAGCGTAGTAGTAGAGCAGTTCTTC	CASSLGTSVVVEQFF
.	15	TRBJ1-1	TRBV6-5	.	TGTGCCAGCAGTTACCACGGACGCCTGAACACTGAAGCTTTCTTT	CASSYHGRLNTEAFF
.	14	TRBJ2-1	TRBV6-2/TRBV6-3	TRBD2	TGTGCCAGCAGTTATAGCGGGGGGGCCAATGAGCAGTTCTTC	CASSYSGGANEQFF
few	16	TRBJ2-5	TRBV7-2	TRBD2	TGTGCCAGCAGCTTAGCGACTAGCGGGGGGCAAGAGACCCAGTACTTC	CASSLATSGGQETQYF